Shown below are 15 T cell receptor beta chains from a single sample sequenced in a study of T cells after yellow fever vaccination. TCRdb reprocessed the 5' RACE reads with MiXCR, giving one entry per CDR3 protein. The table lists about 580,000 distinct CDR3 sequences, around a sixth of them singletons. The sample in question was PBMCs, obtained 5 days after the first yellow fever vaccination. The receptor set was obtained from a man younger than 30 who received the YFV17D yellow fever vaccine.

This clonotype was observed a handful of times. The chain employs TRBV18 and TRBJ1-6, with D uncertain. Trimming pared 3 bases from V and 8 bases from J, leaving 17 bases between. Germline assignment: CDR1 KGHSH and CDR2 LQKENI. The length of the CDR3 is 16 residues. The chain's CDR3 is CASSPGTGSRYSPLHF. CDR3 DNA: TGTGCCAGCTCACCCGGAACCGGGTCAAGATATTCACCCCTCCACTTT.

The J gene is TRBJ1-2, the V gene TRBV5-1; D may be TRBD1 (5 bases). V was pared by 4 bases and J by 7 bases, with 20 bases between. From germline, CDR1 is SGHRS and CDR2 YFSETQ. This CDR3 is 15 amino acids long. The CDR3 loop reads CASSPRPTDFGGYTF. The CDR3 region has the DNA TGCGCCAGCAGCCCACGGCCGACAGACTTTGGTGGCTACACCTTC. Variable domain in full (rest from reference TRBV5-1 and TRBJ1-2): KAGVTQTPRYLIKTRGQQVTLSCSPISGHRSVSWYQQTPGQGLQFLFEYFSETQRNKGNFPGRFSGRQFSNSRSEMNVSTLELGDSALYLCASSPRPTDFGGYTFGSGTRLTVV.

On this clonotype itself: One end of the junction fails to match germline, which may point to a read error. The V call is TRBV27, the J call TRBJ1-4; 8 bases fit TRBD1. Germline CDR1 and CDR2: MNHEY and SMNVEV (reference sequence). The CDR3 spans 15 residues. The CDR3 coding sequence is TGTGCCAGCACTTTATTGGGGACAGGCGAAGAAAAACTGTTTTTT. This encodes CASTLLGTGEEKLFF. The full variable domain, its missing parts supplied by reference TRBV27 and TRBJ1-4, is EAQVTQNPRYLITVTGKKLTVTCSQNMNHEYMSWYRQDPGLGLRQIYYSMNVEVTDKGDVPEGYKVSRKEKRNFPLILESPSPNQTSLYFCASTLLGTGEEKLFFGSGTQLSVL.

This sequence joins TRBV13 and TRBJ2-1; D unresolved. With 5 bases removed from V and 9 bases from J, the gap between germline ends came to 14 bases. Germline V gives CDR1 PRHDT, CDR2 FYEKMQ (reference sequence). This CDR3 is built from 13 residues. This chain's CDR3 is CASSVPRWSEQFF. The CDR3 nucleotides are TGTGCCAGCAGCGTCCCTAGATGGAGTGAGCAGTTCTTC.

This chain uses TRBV20-1 with TRBJ2-3; 9 nucleotides agree with TRBD2. V trimming: 2 bases; J trimming: 1 base; junction bases outside the gene matches: 10. The CDR3 is made up of 17 amino acids. In germline, CDR1 is DFQATT, CDR2 SNEGSKA (reference sequence). This CDR3 is CSARPPPGGGGTDTQYF. For the CDR3, the DNA is TGCAGTGCTAGACCCCCTCCTGGCGGGGGGGGCACAGATACGCAGTATTTT.

The V and J genes are TRBV4-1 and TRBJ2-2, with D perhaps matching TRBD1 (6 bases). V was clipped by 4 bases and J by 7 bases, with 16 bases between them. In germline, CDR1 is MGHRA, CDR2 YSYEKL. CDR3 length equals 15 residues. CDR3 protein: CASSPPGRGGGELFF. As DNA, the CDR3 is TGCGCCAGCAGCCCCCCGGGCAGGGGTGGCGGGGAGCTGTTTTTT.

This chain joins TRBV18 and TRBJ1-1; possible D gene TRBD1, 5 bases. Germline V gene data show CDR1 as KGHSH and CDR2 as LQKENI. CDR3 length: 14 amino acids. The V and J ends lost 5 bases and 5 bases respectively, with 15 bases between them. CDR3 sequence: CASSFTGGMTEAFF. CDR3 bases: TGTGCCAGCTCATTTACAGGTGGAATGACTGAAGCTTTCTTT.

This clonotype was seen at least ten times. V and J are TRBV12-3 or TRBV12-4 and TRBJ2-5; TRBD2 is a possible D gene (6 bases). The CDR3 is 14 amino acids. V was cut by 6 bases and J by 4 bases, with 15 bases left in between. For the CDR3, the DNA is TGTGCCAGCAGCTTGCGAAGGGGAGGAGAGACCCAGTACTTC. The encoded protein is CASSLRRGGETQYF.

This clonotype was detected a few times. The V call is TRBV5-1, the J call TRBJ2-1, with D tentatively TRBD2 (5 bases). The V gene lost 0 bases and the J gene lost 6 bases, with 13 bases spanning the gap. CDR3 length equals 15 residues. Germline lookup yields CDR1 SGHRS and CDR2 YFSETQ. CDR3 nucleotide sequence: TGCGCCAGCAGCTTGGGAGGGAACGTTGGCAATGAGCAGTTCTTC. Protein product: CASSLGGNVGNEQFF.

The genes are TRBV6-2 or TRBV6-3 and TRBJ1-5; possibly TRBD1 for D (5 bases). Germline CDR1 reads MNHEY; CDR2 reads SVGEGT. The CDR3 totals 15 residues. V lost 7 bases, J lost 4 bases, and 17 bases lay in between. CDR3 loop: CASTLSTGVNQPQHF. The DNA for the CDR3 is TGTGCCAGCACCCTTTCGACGGGGGTAAATCAGCCCCAGCATTTT.

This clonotype has ten or more counts. The chain joins TRBV6-6 to TRBJ1-5, with D tentatively TRBD1 (6 bases). The CDR3 consists of 13 residues. The V gene's germline CDR1 is MNHNY and CDR2 SVGAGI (reference sequence). Deletions cut 6 bases from V and 4 bases from J, with 10 bases between. DNA for the CDR3: TGTGCCAGCAGCACACAGGGAAATCAGCCCCAGCATTTT. Residues: CASSTQGNQPQHF.

With respect to this clonotype: At one end the junction does not follow the germline gene, possibly because of a read error. The chain has TRBV11-2 and TRBJ1-2; D is unclear. The CDR3 spans 13 residues. Germline V gene data show CDR1 as SGHAT and CDR2 as FQNNGV. In DNA form, the CDR3 reads TGTGCCAGCACCGGCAGCAAAAAAGGGTCGTCCGCCTTC. It yields the protein CASTGSKKGSSAF.

This chain joins TRBV5-4 and TRBJ2-4; TRBD2 agrees at 7 bases. This CDR3 has 16 residues. Germline lookup yields CDR1 SGHNT and CDR2 YYREEE (reference sequence). After removal of 0 bases from V and 0 bases from J, the junction contained 3 bases not matched to a gene. CDR3 amino acids: CASSLAGRIAKNIQYF. CDR3 bases: TGTGCCAGCAGCTTGGCCGGGAGGATAGCCAAAAACATTCAGTACTTC.

The genes are TRBV5-5 and TRBJ2-5, with 10 bases aligning to TRBD2. The CDR3 runs to 17 residues. CDR1 is SGHKS, CDR2 YYEKEE, per germline (reference sequence). Trimming took 4 bases from V and 5 from J; bases not matched to a gene: 14. The DNA for the CDR3 is TGTGCCAGCAGCATCGAACCTCGACTAGCGGGTAGGGAGACCCAGTACTTC. Translation gives CASSIEPRLAGRETQYF.

V gene TRBV7-2 combines with J gene TRBJ2-3, with TRBD2 matching 9 bases. The ends lost 5 bases at V and 4 bases at J; junction bases unmatched: 13. Per the germline V gene, CDR1 is SGHTA and CDR2 is FQGNSA. The CDR3 loop spans 17 amino acids. The CDR3 DNA sequence: TGTGCCAGCAGCACCGCGGGGGGGGGCGGGGGTCCAGATACGCAGTATTTT. It translates to CASSTAGGGGGPDTQYF.